One sample yielded the 20 T cell receptor beta chains listed below, sequenced in a study of blood T cells in healthy people across ages. Alongside a J-beta primer mix, a sample-barcoded 5' primer served in a second PCR lasting roughly 7 to 11 cycles. TCRdb itself ran the 5' RACE reads through MiXCR, one entry per CDR3 protein. The profile covers some 940,000 distinct CDR3 sequences, with almost 30% appearing a single time and more than 8.5% taken by the ten largest. These data also formed part of another study, on T cells of mothers and their children.

Input material: blood. Source of these receptors: a woman between 40 and 50 years old in good health.

This clonotype was picked up a small number of times. CDR3 bases: TGTGCCAGCAGTCGTAGGGGGGCCGGCAATCAGCCCCAGCATTTT. This translates into CASSRRGAGNQPQHF. V gene TRBV28 combines with J gene TRBJ1-5; a possible D gene is TRBD1 (6 bases). Germline CDR1 reads MDHEN; CDR2 reads SYDVKM. The CDR3 consists of 15 residues. The V end was cut by 5 bases, the J end by 2 bases, with 13 bases between.

This clonotype occurred a few times. The chain links TRBV19 to TRBJ2-7; unclear D gene. The CDR3 consists of 14 residues. V lost 1 base and J 0 bases, leaving 7 bases between the germline ends. Germline assignment: CDR1 LNHDA and CDR2 SQIVND (reference sequence). The CDR3 nucleotides read TGTGCCAGTAGTATAGTTGGCAACTCCTACGAGCAGTACTTC. This encodes CASSIVGNSYEQYF. Using reference TRBV19 and TRBJ2-7 for the parts outside the CDR3, the full variable domain is DGGITQSPKYLFRKEGQNVTLSCEQNLNHDAMYWYRQDPGQGLRLIYYSQIVNDFQKGDIAEGYSVSREKKESFPLTVTSAQKNPTAFYLCASSIVGNSYEQYFGPGTRLTVT.

The rearrangement links TRBV20-1 to TRBJ1-4; 7 nucleotides line up with TRBD1. After removal of 5 bases from V and 10 bases from J, the junction contained 16 bases not matched to a gene. The V gene's germline CDR1 is DFQATT and CDR2 SNEGSKA (reference sequence). The CDR3 sequence is 15 residues long. CDR3 loop: CSAAEGAPMRRKLFF. CDR3 sequence (DNA): TGCAGTGCTGCCGAGGGGGCGCCCATGCGGAGAAAACTGTTTTTT.

The chain couples TRBV7-3 to TRBJ2-2; the D gene is possibly TRBD2 (7 bases). The germline V gene has CDR1 SGHTA and CDR2 FQGTGA. V lost 0 bases, J lost 7 bases, and 9 bases lay in between. This CDR3 has 14 amino acids. CDR3 protein: CASSLTGGRGELFF. The CDR3 DNA reads as TGTGCCAGCAGCTTAACGGGGGGGCGCGGGGAGCTGTTTTTT.

This clonotype showed up many times. The chain employs TRBV20-1 and TRBJ1-1; D remains ambiguous. V was shortened by 4 bases and J by 2 bases, with 11 bases between the two germline ends. The CDR3 has 13 residues. Germline-derived CDR1 and CDR2 are DFQATT and SNEGSKA (reference sequence). The CDR3 loop reads CSANRPGNTEAFF. The DNA for the CDR3 is TGCAGTGCTAACCGGCCGGGCAACACTGAAGCTTTCTTT.

The chain links TRBV6-5 to TRBJ2-4, with 9 bases matching TRBD2. The J call is uncertain, as TRBJ2-7 better fits the DNA end. Germline loops: CDR1 MNHEY, CDR2 SVGAGI. CDR3 length: 14 residues. CDR3 in DNA: TGTGCCAGCAGTTACTTTAGCGGGAGTACCGAGCAGTACTTC. Protein sequence: CASSYFSGSTEQYF.

The V and J genes are TRBV15 and TRBJ2-1; no firm D call. This CDR3 contains 13 residues. Germline-derived CDR1 and CDR2 are LNHNV and YYDKDF (reference sequence). V lost 1 base to trimming and J lost 10 bases, with 11 bases between them. CDR3 amino acids: CATSRAQNYEQFF. Here the CDR3 DNA reads TGTGCCACCAGCAGAGCTCAAAACTACGAGCAGTTCTTC.

In this sample, this clonotype turned up many times. The chain is built from TRBV29-1 and TRBJ2-7, with 10 bases fitting TRBD1. Germline V gene data show CDR1 as SQVTM and CDR2 as ANQGSEA. V dropped 8 bases and J dropped 3; count of bases not matched to a gene: 10. CDR3 length: 14 amino acids. The DNA of the CDR3 is TGCAGCTTCACCGGGACAGGGGCCTTCTACGAGCAGTACTTC. It is translated as CSFTGTGAFYEQYF.

This clonotype has a handful of counts. This chain uses TRBV7-3 with TRBJ2-1; D gene unclear. Germline V gives CDR1 SGHTA, CDR2 FQGTGA. The CDR3 is 13 residues long. The V end lost 5 bases, the J end lost 6 bases, and 11 bases lay between the germline ends. The CDR3 loop reads CASSLMKVNEQFF. Written as DNA, the CDR3 is TGTGCCAGCAGCCTTATGAAGGTCAATGAGCAGTTCTTC.

This clonotype was seen ten or more times. The V gene is TRBV5-1, the J gene TRBJ2-7; TRBD1 or TRBD2 may be the D gene (5 bases each). This CDR3 has 13 amino acids. The ends were cut back, 4 bases at V and 2 bases at J, with 10 bases in the middle. Germline assignment: CDR1 SGHRS and CDR2 YFSETQ. This CDR3 reads CASSRTGPYEQYF. For the CDR3, the DNA is TGCGCCAGCAGCCGGACGGGGCCCTACGAGCAGTACTTC.

This chain uses TRBV9 with TRBJ2-1, with 9 positions matching TRBD2. V was clipped by 3 bases and J by 4 bases; unmatched bases: 5. The germline V gene has CDR1 SGDLS and CDR2 YYNGEE. The CDR3 runs 15 residues. In DNA, the CDR3 is TGTGCCAGCAGCGAGGGACTAGCCTCTTACAATGAGCAGTTCTTC. Its translation: CASSEGLASYNEQFF.

This chain links TRBV6-1 with TRBJ2-3; D uncertain. This CDR3 spans 13 amino acids. Deletions cut 3 bases from V and 7 bases from J, with 11 bases between. Germline V gene lookup returns CDR1 MNHNS and CDR2 SASEGT. The DNA of the CDR3 is TGTGCCAGCAGTGACGGCTTATTTAATACGCAGTATTTT. This gives the protein CASSDGLFNTQYF.

V is TRBV5-5 and J is TRBJ2-5; 7 bases agree with TRBD1. The J call may not be correct, given that the DNA end is closer to TRBJ2-7. Looked up from germline, CDR1 is SGHKS and CDR2 is YYEKEE (reference sequence). The CDR3 runs 15 residues. This CDR3 is CASSLGNRQGVEQYF. In nucleotides, the CDR3 is TGTGCCAGCAGCTTGGGTAATAGGCAGGGGGTCGAGCAGTACTTC.

CDR3: CASRSPLRGDTDTQYF. DNA for the CDR3: TGTGCCAGTAGATCCCCACTACGGGGGGACACAGATACGCAGTATTTT. V gene TRBV19 combines with J gene TRBJ2-3; 7 bases fit TRBD2. Germline CDR1 and CDR2: LNHDA and SQIVND (reference sequence). The junction had 11 bases not matched to a gene; V was cut back by 6 bases and J by 2 bases. The CDR3 totals 16 residues.

The chain uses TRBV3-1 and TRBJ2-7, with D possibly matching TRBD1 (5 bases). Germline-derived CDR1 and CDR2 are LGHDT and YNNKEL (reference sequence). This CDR3 comprises 13 residues. With 1 base removed from V and 5 bases from J, the gap between germline ends came to 9 bases. DNA for the CDR3: TGTGCCAGCAGCCAAGGCAGGGTGGACGAGCAGTACTTC. Translating it yields CASSQGRVDEQYF.

This clonotype was recorded many times. V usage is TRBV5-1 and J usage is TRBJ2-7; no clear D gene. Trimming removed 0 bases at V and 0 bases at J, with 13 bases between. The CDR3 is 16 amino acids. Germline-derived CDR1 and CDR2 are SGHRS and YFSETQ. Here the CDR3 DNA reads TGCGCCAGCAGCTTGGGTATTGGCAGAAGCTCCTACGAGCAGTACTTC. Translated, it gives CASSLGIGRSSYEQYF.

The rearrangement uses TRBV4-1 and TRBJ1-4, with D possibly matching TRBD1 (5 bases). Germline V gene data show CDR1 as MGHRA and CDR2 as YSYEKL. Trimming removed 1 base at V and 2 bases at J, with 11 bases between. This CDR3 contains 16 residues. The CDR3 DNA reads TGCGCCAGCAGCCAAGCGGTGGCAGGGACTAATGAAAAACTGTTTTTT. This gives the protein CASSQAVAGTNEKLFF.

This clonotype has at least ten counts. V and J are TRBV20-1 and TRBJ2-5, with 9 bases that match TRBD2. The CDR3 is made up of 19 amino acids. The V gene end was trimmed by 6 bases and the J gene end by 1 base; junction bases not matched to a gene: 21. Germline V gene lookup returns CDR1 DFQATT and CDR2 SNEGSKA (reference sequence). This chain's CDR3 is CSAIRLAGGGAVGQETQYF. In DNA form, the CDR3 reads TGCAGTGCCATTCGACTTGCGGGCGGGGGGGCCGTCGGCCAAGAGACCCAGTACTTC.

This clonotype has ten or more counts. The chain couples TRBV4-3 to TRBJ2-7, with TRBD1 matching 7 bases. J lost 5 bases, V lost 5 bases, and 9 bases had no gene match. The CDR3 has 14 residues. From germline, CDR1 is LGHNA and CDR2 YSLEER. CDR3: CASSTTGEMDEQYF. The CDR3 DNA sequence: TGCGCCAGCAGCACTACAGGGGAAATGGACGAGCAGTACTTC.

This clonotype has more than one count but fewer than ten. The chain links TRBV7-8 to TRBJ1-4, with 7 positions matching TRBD1. CDR3 size: 15 residues. Looked up from germline, CDR1 is SGHVS and CDR2 is FQNEAQ. The J segment lost 7 bases and the V segment lost 5 bases, leaving 10 bases of the junction unmatched. The CDR3 sequence: CASSRPTGWAEKLFF. The CDR3 DNA sequence: TGTGCCAGCAGCAGGCCGACAGGGTGGGCTGAAAAACTGTTTTTT.